Each of the 30 T cell receptor beta chains below was sequenced from the same sample in a study of beta chain features in type 1 diabetes. cDNA synthesis used the whole RNA isolate, giving expressed TCRB sequences. Repertoires were generated with immunoSEQ multiplex PCR, while TCRdb's copy carries only in-frame clones and drops some. The sample has 300,000 to 400,000 clones; approximately 8% are singletons. Sequencing was carried out using central memory CD4+ T cells from blood. These receptors were taken from a woman aged 18-35 years in good health.

There are a few counts of this clone. The junction does not match germline at one end; this may be a read error. The chain carries TRBV7-2 and TRBJ2-3, with 7 bases lining up with TRBD2. CDR1 and CDR2 from the germline V gene are SGHTA and FQGNSA. The CDR3 consists of 13 residues. This chain's CDR3 is CASSQAGSHTLYF. The CDR3 coding sequence is TGTGCCAGCAGCCAAGCGGGGTCACACACGCTGTATTTT.

This clone came up a few times. Additional DNA sequences in this sample encode the identical CDR3. This rearrangement joins TRBV18 to TRBJ1-1; D gene ambiguous. This CDR3 is built from 13 residues. The V end was cut by 1 base, the J end by 5 bases, with 8 bases between. In germline, CDR1 is KGHSH, CDR2 LQKENI. The CDR3 is CASSPQGRTEAFF. CDR3 sequence (DNA): TGTGCCAGCTCACCACAGGGTCGGACTGAAGCTTTCTTT.

At least ten counts were recorded for this clone. The V gene is TRBV6-6, the J gene TRBJ1-1, with TRBD1 as a possible D gene (5 bases). Per the germline V gene, CDR1 is MNHNY and CDR2 is SVGAGI (reference sequence). V was clipped by 5 bases and J by 8 bases, with 12 bases between them. The length of the CDR3 is 12 residues. The CDR3 sequence is CASSEYGGEAFF. The DNA for the CDR3 is TGTGCCAGCAGTGAGTATGGGGGAGAAGCTTTCTTT.

This clone came up a few times. The rearrangement joins TRBV27 to TRBJ2-1, with D possibly matching TRBD2 (6 bases). Germline V CDR1 and CDR2: MNHEY, SMNVEV (reference sequence). The CDR3 length is 15 residues. The V end was cut by 5 bases, the J end by 0 bases, with 11 bases between. The CDR3 bases are TGTGCCAGCAGTGGGACTCTCAACTCCTACAATGAGCAGTTCTTC. It translates to CASSGTLNSYNEQFF.

The V and J genes are TRBV5-4 and TRBJ1-1; D not certain. Germline values: CDR1 SGHNT, CDR2 YYREEE (reference sequence). V lost 4 bases, J lost 5 bases, and 12 bases lay in between. The CDR3 has 13 residues. The CDR3 reads CASSRVGNTEAFF. In DNA, the CDR3 is TGTGCCAGCAGCCGGGTGGGAAATACTGAAGCTTTCTTT. The full variable domain, completed using reference TRBV5-4 and TRBJ1-1, is ETGVTQSPTHLIKTRGQQVTLRCSSQSGHNTVSWYQQALGQGPQFIFQYYREEENGRGNFPPRFSGLQFPNYSSELNVNALELDDSALYLCASSRVGNTEAFFGQGTRLTVV.

Only a few counts were recorded for this clone. This rearrangement joins TRBV5-1 to TRBJ2-7; D may be TRBD1 (5 bases). This CDR3 is 15 amino acids long. Trimming removed 4 bases from V and 2 bases from J, with 16 bases in between. Germline CDR1 SGHRS, CDR2 YFSETQ. CDR3 protein: CASSPRQSTAYEQYF. The CDR3 DNA is TGCGCCAGCAGCCCTCGACAGTCTACCGCCTACGAGCAGTACTTC.

The gene calls are TRBV7-2 and TRBJ2-7; D is possibly TRBD1 (6 bases). The CDR3 totals 15 residues. V shed 1 base and J shed 6 bases, with 16 bases lying between them. Looked up from germline, CDR1 is SGHTA and CDR2 is FQGNSA. The CDR3 nucleotides read TGTGCCAGCAGCTTAGGTCAACAGGGTTTAGGCGAGCAGTACTTC. Translated, it gives CASSLGQQGLGEQYF.

This chain links TRBV14 with TRBJ1-1; D is uncertain. The CDR3 totals 13 residues. Deletions cut 0 bases from V and 1 base from J, with 3 bases between. Germline V gene lookup returns CDR1 SGHDN and CDR2 FVKESK. The CDR3 sequence: CASSQDQNTEAFF. DNA for the CDR3: TGTGCCAGCAGCCAAGATCAGAACACTGAAGCTTTCTTT.

This clone was detected a few times. The chain carries TRBV29-1 and TRBJ1-4; 9 bases match TRBD1. The CDR3 has 13 residues. J was trimmed by 5 bases and V by 3 bases; bases with no gene match: 1. CDR1 and CDR2 (germline): SQVTM, ANQGSEA. The CDR3 spells CSVEGQGNEKLFF. The DNA for the CDR3 is TGCAGCGTTGAGGGACAGGGAAATGAAAAACTGTTTTTT.

The table lists this clone with a few counts. V usage is TRBV11-2 and J usage is TRBJ2-5, with TRBD2 as a possible D gene (5 bases). The ends were cut back, 1 base at V and 4 bases at J, with 16 bases in the middle. Germline values: CDR1 SGHAT, CDR2 FQNNGV. CDR3 length equals 16 residues. CDR3 DNA: TGTGCCAGCAGCTTAGGGCTAGCTGGGTATACAGAGACCCAGTACTTC. It is translated as CASSLGLAGYTETQYF.

The V gene is TRBV7-2, the J gene TRBJ1-1; TRBD1 agrees at 7 bases. The V gene end was trimmed by 5 bases and the J gene end by 1 base; junction bases not matched to a gene: 7. The CDR3 contains 15 residues. Germline CDR1 is SGHTA and CDR2 is FQGNSA. The CDR3 nucleotides read TGTGCCAGCAGCACTGGGACAGTCAAGAACACTGAAGCTTTCTTT. Translating it yields CASSTGTVKNTEAFF.

The CDR3, as DNA: TGTGCCAGCAGCGTAGCGACCGTTAACTATGGCTACACCTTC. This encodes CASSVATVNYGYTF. This rearrangement joins TRBV9 to TRBJ1-2, with D unclear. The germline gives CDR1 SGDLS, CDR2 YYNGEE. This CDR3 spans 14 amino acids. V lost 0 bases and J lost 1, with 7 bases in between.

This clone was seen a few times. The V and J genes are TRBV28 and TRBJ1-2; TRBD1 might be the D (6 bases). The CDR3 runs to 15 residues. Germline loops: CDR1 MDHEN, CDR2 SYDVKM. The V gene lost 1 base and the J gene lost 6 bases, with 15 bases spanning the gap. CDR3 DNA: TGTGCCAGCAGTTTATCCGGGGGGCATGAGAATGGCTACACCTTC. Protein product: CASSLSGGHENGYTF.

This clone turned up a few times. The chain joins TRBV7-9 to TRBJ2-2; D is uncertain. V was cut by 6 bases and J by 0 bases, with 14 bases left in between. CDR3 length: 16 residues. The germline V gene has CDR1 SEHNR and CDR2 FQNEAQ (reference sequence). This CDR3 reads CASRRDGSTNTGELFF. In DNA, the CDR3 is TGTGCCAGCAGACGAGACGGAAGCACGAACACCGGGGAGCTGTTTTTT.

This clone was counted at least ten times. The chain carries TRBV28 and TRBJ1-4; D possibly corresponds to TRBD1 (6 bases). Looked up from germline, CDR1 is MDHEN and CDR2 is SYDVKM. V shed 3 bases and J shed 8 bases, with 13 bases lying between them. The CDR3 extends over 14 amino acids. The CDR3 region has the DNA TGTGCCAGCAGTTTTACGGGGGCATGGGAAAAACTGTTTTTT. It codes for CASSFTGAWEKLFF.

The chain is built from TRBV10-3 and TRBJ1-2, with D perhaps TRBD1 (6 bases). Between the trimmed V and J ends, which lost 2 bases and 6 bases, there was a span of 13 bases. CDR3 size: 14 residues. CDR1 is ENHRY, CDR2 SYGVKD, per germline. CDR3 bases: TGTGCCATCAGTGAGCGGCAGGGGCTGGATGGCTACACCTTC. Translating it yields CAISERQGLDGYTF.

There are many counts of this clone. This chain links TRBV7-3 with TRBJ2-1; the D gene is possibly TRBD2 (5 bases). Trimming cost V 1 base and J 8 bases, with 9 bases left between them. The germline V gene encodes CDR1 SGHTA and CDR2 FQGTGA. The length of the CDR3 is 13 residues. The CDR3 protein is CASSLMFSDEQFF. The CDR3 DNA is TGTGCCAGCAGCTTAATGTTTAGCGATGAGCAGTTCTTC.

A note on this clone: The junction shows a germline mismatch at one end, possibly a read error. The rearrangement links TRBV7-7 to TRBJ2-5; 7 bases are a match to TRBD1. The V gene's germline CDR1 is SSHAT and CDR2 FNYEAQ (reference sequence). The CDR3 totals 16 residues. CDR3 sequence: CASSLQPGQLKETQYF. The CDR3 DNA is TGTGCTAGCAGCTTACAGCCGGGACAGCTAAAAGAGACCCAGTACTTC. Filled out from reference TRBV7-7 and TRBJ2-5, the complete variable domain reads GAGVSQSPRYKVTKRGQDVTLRCDPISSHATLYWYQQALGQGPEFLTYFNYEAQPDKSGLPSDRFSAERPEGSISTLTIQRTEQRDSAMYRCASSLQPGQLKETQYFGPGTRLLVL.

The J gene is TRBJ2-1, the V gene TRBV5-4; TRBD2 matches 9 bases. The CDR3 sequence is 16 residues long. CDR1 SGHNT and CDR2 YYREEE come from the germline V gene (reference sequence). Germline trimming cut 4 bases from V and 4 bases from J; bases unmatched to any gene: 9. CDR3 loop: CASSVLGAGGYNEQFF. CDR3 nucleotides: TGTGCCAGCAGCGTCCTAGGAGCGGGAGGATACAATGAGCAGTTCTTC.

This clone was seen a handful of times. CDR3 sequence (DNA): TGTGCCAGCAGCTTAGGGACAGCTGGAAACACCATATATTTT. It specifies CASSLGTAGNTIYF. The chain links TRBV7-8 to TRBJ1-3; the D gene is possibly TRBD1 (6 bases). The CDR3 extends over 14 amino acids. The germline CDR1 and CDR2 sequences are SGHVS and FQNEAQ. The V end was cut by 1 base, the J end by 2 bases, with 6 bases between.

This clone was seen a handful of times. This chain links TRBV7-9 with TRBJ2-1, with a weak D call TRBD1 (5 bases). Trimming removed 5 bases from V and 5 bases from J, with 19 bases in between. The CDR3 extends over 16 amino acids. Germline CDR1 SEHNR, CDR2 FQNEAQ (reference sequence). This CDR3 reads CASSRQFQGSNNEQFF. DNA for the CDR3: TGTGCCAGCAGCCGACAATTCCAGGGATCTAACAATGAGCAGTTCTTC. Supplemented by reference TRBV7-9 and TRBJ2-1, the full variable domain reads DTGVSQNPRHKITKRGQNVTFRCDPISEHNRLYWYRQTLGQGPEFLTYFQNEAQLEKSRLLSDRFSAERPKGSFSTLEIQRTEQGDSAMYLCASSRQFQGSNNEQFFGPGTRLTVL.

The rearrangement uses TRBV7-6 and TRBJ2-7, with 14 bases matching TRBD2. Germline CDR1 and CDR2: SGHVS and FNYEAQ. After removal of 5 bases from V and 7 bases from J, the junction contained 10 bases not matched to a gene. The CDR3 is 16 residues long. CDR3 in DNA: TGTGCCAGCAGCCGCGAGACTAGCGGGAGGGCGGGGGAGCAGTACTTC. Its protein is CASSRETSGRAGEQYF.

This clone was observed many times. The J gene is TRBJ1-5, the V gene TRBV6-1; D is perhaps TRBD1 (5 bases). V was shortened by 9 bases and J by 11 bases, with 11 bases between the two germline ends. This CDR3 comprises 10 residues. Germline V gene data show CDR1 as MNHNS and CDR2 as SASEGT. The CDR3 bases are TGTGCCAGGGGACTTCCGACCCAGCATTTT. It yields the protein CARGLPTQHF.

The J gene is TRBJ2-7, the V gene TRBV5-6, with 11 bases that match TRBD1. V lost 2 bases and J lost 0; bases outside the gene matches: 1. The CDR3 runs 15 residues. From germline, CDR1 is SGHDT and CDR2 YYEEEE. DNA of the CDR3: TGTGCCAGCAGCTTTGGGACAGGGGGCTCCTACGAGCAGTACTTC. Protein sequence: CASSFGTGGSYEQYF. Variable domain in full (rest from reference TRBV5-6 and TRBJ2-7): DAGVTQSPTHLIKTRGQQVTLRCSPKSGHDTVSWYQQALGQGPQFIFQYYEEEERQRGNFPDRFSGHQFPNYSSELNVNALLLGDSALYLCASSFGTGGSYEQYFGPGTRLTVT.

V is TRBV4-3 and J is TRBJ2-1; D is undetermined. V lost 0 bases and J 8 bases, leaving 11 bases between the germline ends. This CDR3 comprises 14 residues. The germline V gene has CDR1 LGHNA and CDR2 YSLEER. This chain's CDR3 is CASSQDIEYDEQFF. The CDR3 coding sequence is TGCGCCAGCAGCCAAGATATCGAGTACGATGAGCAGTTCTTC.

This clone was counted a few times. The genes are TRBV6-1 and TRBJ1-5; D not resolved. This CDR3 has 14 residues. V was cut by 6 bases and J by 2 bases, with 11 bases left in between. The germline V gene encodes CDR1 MNHNS and CDR2 SASEGT. The CDR3 loop reads CASRWESGNQPQHF. The CDR3 nucleotides are TGTGCCAGCAGATGGGAGTCGGGCAATCAGCCCCAGCATTTT.

The chain links TRBV18 to TRBJ2-7, with D uncertain. Trimming removed 5 bases at V and 3 bases at J, with 8 bases between. The CDR3 covers 12 residues. Germline CDR1 KGHSH, CDR2 LQKENI. The CDR3 spells CASSSSVYEQYF. In nucleotides, the CDR3 is TGTGCCAGCTCATCCTCAGTCTACGAGCAGTACTTC.

The table lists this clone with a few counts. This may come from a read error, since a much larger clone is one base off. Other nucleotide sequences in the sample specify the same CDR3. The rearrangement links TRBV10-3 to TRBJ2-3, with 7 bases fitting TRBD1. Germline CDR1 and CDR2: ENHRY and SYGVKD. This CDR3 comprises 14 residues. CDR3 amino acids: CASSYDRETDTQYF. In nucleotides, the CDR3 is TGTGCCAGCAGTTACGACAGGGAAACAGATACGCAGTATTTT.

Many counts were recorded for this clone. CDR3 coding DNA: TGTGCCAGCAGTTTGGGGGGCACAGATACGCAGTATTTT. Encoded protein: CASSLGGTDTQYF. This chain uses TRBV28 with TRBJ2-3; perhaps D is TRBD1 or TRBD2 (5 bases each). This CDR3 has 13 residues. Trimming cost V 3 bases and J 1 base, with 5 bases left between them. The germline V gene encodes CDR1 MDHEN and CDR2 SYDVKM.

This clone was seen more than once but under ten times. The chain links TRBV29-1 to TRBJ2-1; 8 nucleotides match TRBD2. Germline CDR1 SQVTM, CDR2 ANQGSEA. Trimming cost V 7 bases and J 3 bases; bases outside gene matches: 11. This CDR3 spans 15 amino acids. The CDR3 coding sequence is TGCAGCGCCTATGGCGGGAGGTTTTACTACAATGAGCAGTTCTTC. Translation gives CSAYGGRFYYNEQFF.